Listed below are T cell receptor beta chains from one sample, sequenced in a study of T cell responses to AZD1222 COVID-19 vaccine. The table came from immunoSEQ multiplex PCR; TCRdb's copy has only in-frame clones and leaves some out. The profile shows 130,000 or so clones, roughly 86% of them singletons. Material: peripheral blood, obtained on day 0 of AZD1222 vaccination. These receptors originate from an adult in good health. Both conserved end residues are part of each CDR3. D genes are given only for firm matches. Not all rows give a size; the values are once, few, many and, for expanded clones, a class.

>NA|TRBD1|TRBJ2-1|TRBV4-1
TGCGCCAGCAGCCAAGGGGACAGGGGCGGGAATGAGCAGTTCTTC
CASSQGDRGGNEQFF
>NA|NA|TRBJ1-4|TRBV5-8
TGTGCCAGCAGCTTCTGGGCGGGTAATGAAAAACTGTTTTTT
CASSFWAGNEKLFF
>NA|NA|TRBJ1-5|TRBV11-2
TGTGCCAGCAGCCCAGGGAGCAATCAGCCCCAGCATTTT
CASSPGSNQPQHF
>NA|TRBD1|TRBJ2-7|TRBV13
TGTGCCAGCAGCGATGGACCGGGACAGGGTGCCTACGAGCAGTACTTC
CASSDGPGQGAYEQYF
>NA|NA|TRBJ1-2|TRBV9
TGTGCCAGCAGCGTAGGAATAGGGTCCTATGGCTACACCTTC
CASSVGIGSYGYTF
>NA|NA|TRBJ1-1|TRBV29-1
TGCAGCGTTGAAGGGGTTGGGGGCCCTGAAGCTTTCTTT
CSVEGVGGPEAFF
>few|TRBD1|TRBJ2-3|TRBV6-4
TGTGCCAGCAGACCGGGACAGGGGACAGATACGCAGTATTTT
CASRPGQGTDTQYF
>NA|NA|TRBJ1-5|TRBV7-9
TGTGCCAGCAGCTTCGGGTCGGGCAATCAGCCCCAGCATTTT
CASSFGSGNQPQHF
>NA|TRBD1|TRBJ1-1|TRBV19
TGTGCCAGTAGTAAACTGGACAGGCCCAACACTGAAGCTTTCTTT
CASSKLDRPNTEAFF
>NA|NA|TRBJ1-1|TRBV5-4
TGTGCCAGCAGCTTGACCGGGGTCACTGAAGCTTTCTTT
CASSLTGVTEAFF
>NA|TRBD2|TRBJ2-2|TRBV7-2
TGTGCCAGCAGCCCTCAAGTGGCGGGGGGCACCGGGGAGCTGTTTTTT
CASSPQVAGGTGELFF
>NA|NA|TRBJ1-1|TRBV5-6
TGTGCCAGCAGCCCATTACAGGGTCACACTGAAGCTTTCTTT
CASSPLQGHTEAFF
>NA|NA|TRBJ1-4|TRBV7-9
TGTGCCAGCAGCTCACAGGGTAGCACTAATGAAAAACTGTTTTTT
CASSSQGSTNEKLFF
>NA|TRBD1|TRBJ1-5|TRBV30
TGTGCCTGGAGTGTGTCCCCGACAGGGGAAAGCAATCAGCCCCAGCATTTT
CAWSVSPTGESNQPQHF
>NA|NA|TRBJ1-6|TRBV28
TGTGCCAGCAGTTCCTCACAGGGTGCAGGGTCACCCCTCCACTTT
CASSSSQGAGSPLHF
>NA|TRBD1|TRBJ1-1|TRBV10-3
TGTGCCATCAGTGGAGGGATCAGGGGGGGTTGGACTGAAGCTTTCTTT
CAISGGIRGGWTEAFF
>NA|NA|TRBJ1-2|TRBV4-1
TGCGCCAGCAGCCAAGATCCTCTGGGGGGGTATGGCTACACCTTC
CASSQDPLGGYGYTF
>NA|NA|TRBJ1-2|TRBV10-2
TGCGCCAGCAGTGAGTCCATGGGTCCCATATCGTATGGCTACACCTTC
CASSESMGPISYGYTF
>NA|TRBD1|TRBJ1-5|TRBV19
TGTGCCAGTAGTGGGGGACAGCATAGCAATCAGCCCCAGCATTTT
CASSGGQHSNQPQHF
>NA|NA|TRBJ2-2|TRBV11-2
TGTGCCAGCAGCTTAGGCAGGGGCCTGGGGATACCTAACACCGGGGAGCTGTTTTTT
CASSLGRGLGIPNTGELFF
>NA|NA|TRBJ2-7|TRBV27
TGTGCCAGCAGTTTCCTAGCTAACTCCTACGAGCAGTACTTC
CASSFLANSYEQYF
>NA|TRBD2|TRBJ2-7|TRBV29-1
TGCAGCGTTGAATCGGGAGGTGACGAGCAGTACTTC
CSVESGGDEQYF
>NA|NA|TRBJ2-2|TRBV6-2/TRBV6-3
TGTGCCAGCAGTTCCCAAACTAGTCATAGGGAGCTGTTTTTT
CASSSQTSHRELFF